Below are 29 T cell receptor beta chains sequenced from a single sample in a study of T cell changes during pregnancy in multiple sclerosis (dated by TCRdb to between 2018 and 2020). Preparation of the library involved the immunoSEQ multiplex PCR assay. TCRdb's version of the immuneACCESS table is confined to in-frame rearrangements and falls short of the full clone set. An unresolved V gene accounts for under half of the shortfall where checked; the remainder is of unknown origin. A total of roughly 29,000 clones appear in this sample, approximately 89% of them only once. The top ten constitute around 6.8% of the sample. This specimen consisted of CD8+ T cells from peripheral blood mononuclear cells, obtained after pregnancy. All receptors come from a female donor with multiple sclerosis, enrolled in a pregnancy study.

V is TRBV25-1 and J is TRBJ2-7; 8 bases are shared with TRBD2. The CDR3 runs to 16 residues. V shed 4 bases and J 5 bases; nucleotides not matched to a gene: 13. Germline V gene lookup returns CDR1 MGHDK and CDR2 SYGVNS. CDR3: CASSATGERENDEQYF. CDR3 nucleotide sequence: TGTGCCAGCAGTGCCACAGGAGAGCGGGAGAACGACGAGCAGTACTTC.

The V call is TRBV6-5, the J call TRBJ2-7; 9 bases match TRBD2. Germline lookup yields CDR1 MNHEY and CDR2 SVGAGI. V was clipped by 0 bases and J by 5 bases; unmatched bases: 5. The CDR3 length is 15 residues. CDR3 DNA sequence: TGTGCCAGCAGTTACTCGAGACTAGCGGAAGACGAGCAGTACTTC. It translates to CASSYSRLAEDEQYF.

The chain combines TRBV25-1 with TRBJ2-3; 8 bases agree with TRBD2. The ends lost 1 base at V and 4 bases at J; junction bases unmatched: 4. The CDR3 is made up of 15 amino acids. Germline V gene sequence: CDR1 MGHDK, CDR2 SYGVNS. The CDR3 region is CASSEWAGGADTQYF. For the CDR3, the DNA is TGTGCCAGCAGTGAATGGGCGGGAGGCGCAGATACGCAGTATTTT.

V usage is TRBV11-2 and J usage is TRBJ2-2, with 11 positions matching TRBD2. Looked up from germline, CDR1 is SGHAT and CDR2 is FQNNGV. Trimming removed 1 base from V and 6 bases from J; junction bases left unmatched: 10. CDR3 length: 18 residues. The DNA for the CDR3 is TGTGCCAGCAGCTTAGTTCTAGCGGGAGGAGGTTCCCCCGGGGAGCTGTTTTTT. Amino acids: CASSLVLAGGGSPGELFF.

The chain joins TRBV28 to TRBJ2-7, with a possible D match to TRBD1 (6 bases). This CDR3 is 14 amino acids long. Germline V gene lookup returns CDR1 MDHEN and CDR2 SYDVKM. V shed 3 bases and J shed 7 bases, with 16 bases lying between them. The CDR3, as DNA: TGTGCCAGCAGTTTGTACGGGACATTGAAAGAGCAGTACTTC. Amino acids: CASSLYGTLKEQYF.

The CDR3 nucleotides read TGCGCCAGCAGCCAAGATGTAGGGGCCGGCGGTCAGCCCCAGCATTTT. As protein: CASSQDVGAGGQPQHF. The chain recombines TRBV4-1 with TRBJ1-5, with TRBD1 as a possible D gene (5 bases). This CDR3 spans 16 amino acids. Germline lookup yields CDR1 MGHRA and CDR2 YSYEKL. V was clipped by 0 bases and J by 6 bases, with 15 bases between them.

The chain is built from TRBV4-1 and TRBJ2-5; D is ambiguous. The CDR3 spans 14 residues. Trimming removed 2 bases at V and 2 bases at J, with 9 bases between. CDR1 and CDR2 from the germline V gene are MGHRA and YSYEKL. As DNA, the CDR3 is TGCGCCAGCAGCCAATTTCCAGAACAAGAGACCCAGTACTTC. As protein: CASSQFPEQETQYF.

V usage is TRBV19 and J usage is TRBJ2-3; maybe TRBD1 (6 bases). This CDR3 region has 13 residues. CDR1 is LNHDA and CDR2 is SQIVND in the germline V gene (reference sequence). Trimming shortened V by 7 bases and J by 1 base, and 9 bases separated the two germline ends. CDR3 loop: CASTGVRTDTQYF. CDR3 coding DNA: TGTGCCAGTACAGGGGTGCGCACAGATACGCAGTATTTT. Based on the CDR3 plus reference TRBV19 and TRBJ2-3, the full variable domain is DGGITQSPKYLFRKEGQNVTLSCEQNLNHDAMYWYRQDPGQGLRLIYYSQIVNDFQKGDIAEGYSVSREKKESFPLTVTSAQKNPTAFYLCASTGVRTDTQYFGPGTRLTVL.

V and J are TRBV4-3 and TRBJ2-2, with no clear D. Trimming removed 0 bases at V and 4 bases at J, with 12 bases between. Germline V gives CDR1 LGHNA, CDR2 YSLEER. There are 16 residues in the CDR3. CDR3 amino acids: CASSQDRPGSTGELFF. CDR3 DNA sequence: TGCGCCAGCAGCCAAGATCGTCCAGGCTCCACCGGGGAGCTGTTTTTT.

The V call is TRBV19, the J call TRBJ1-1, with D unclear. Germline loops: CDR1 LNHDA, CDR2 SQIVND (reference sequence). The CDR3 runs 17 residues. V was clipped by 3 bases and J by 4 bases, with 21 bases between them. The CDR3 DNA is TGTGCCAGTAGTATCCGGATCGGGGAGGAGGGTGGCACTGAAGCTTTCTTT. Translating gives CASSIRIGEEGGTEAFF.

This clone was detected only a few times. For the CDR3, the DNA is TGCGCCAGCAGCCAAGATCTAGCGGGAGGGCCAGATACGCAGTATTTT. Amino acid sequence: CASSQDLAGGPDTQYF. This rearrangement joins TRBV4-3 to TRBJ2-3; 12 positions match TRBD2. Trimming cost V 0 bases and J 4 bases; bases outside gene matches: 2. The V gene's germline CDR1 is LGHNA and CDR2 YSLEER. CDR3 length: 16 residues.

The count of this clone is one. This CDR3 is CASSSGRIYNEQFF. In nucleotides, the CDR3 is TGTGCCAGCAGTTCCGGTAGAATATACAATGAGCAGTTCTTC. The V call is TRBV6-5, the J call TRBJ2-1; D ambiguous. The CDR3 loop spans 14 amino acids. Trimming left V 4 bases short and J 4 bases short, with 11 bases between. CDR1 is MNHEY and CDR2 is SVGAGI in the germline V gene.

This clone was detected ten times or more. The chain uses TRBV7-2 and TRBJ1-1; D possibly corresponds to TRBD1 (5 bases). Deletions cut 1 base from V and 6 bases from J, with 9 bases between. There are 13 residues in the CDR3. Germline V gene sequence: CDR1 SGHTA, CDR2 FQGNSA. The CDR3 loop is CASSLGSGAEAFF. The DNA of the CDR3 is TGTGCCAGCAGCTTAGGGTCGGGGGCTGAAGCTTTCTTT.

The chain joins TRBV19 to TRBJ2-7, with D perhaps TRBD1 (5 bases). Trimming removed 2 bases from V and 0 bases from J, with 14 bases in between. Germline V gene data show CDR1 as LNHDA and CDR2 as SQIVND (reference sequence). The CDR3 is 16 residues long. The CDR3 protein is CASSILATEISYEQYF. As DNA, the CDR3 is TGTGCCAGTAGTATATTGGCGACAGAGATCTCCTACGAGCAGTACTTC.

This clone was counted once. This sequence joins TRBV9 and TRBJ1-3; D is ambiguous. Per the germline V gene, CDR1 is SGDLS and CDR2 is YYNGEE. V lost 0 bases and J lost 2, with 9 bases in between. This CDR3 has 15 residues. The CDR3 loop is CASSVGGGTGNTIYF. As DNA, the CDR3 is TGTGCCAGCAGCGTAGGAGGCGGAACTGGAAACACCATATATTTT. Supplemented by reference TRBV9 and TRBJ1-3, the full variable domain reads DSGVTQTPKHLITATGQRVTLRCSPRSGDLSVYWYQQSLDQGLQFLIQYYNGEERAKGNILERFSAQQFPDLHSELNLSSLELGDSALYFCASSVGGGTGNTIYFGEGSWLTVV.

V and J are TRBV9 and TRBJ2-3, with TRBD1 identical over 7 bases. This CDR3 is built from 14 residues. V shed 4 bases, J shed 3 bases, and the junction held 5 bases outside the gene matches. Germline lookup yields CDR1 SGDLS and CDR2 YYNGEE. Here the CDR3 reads CASSTRQGTDTQYF. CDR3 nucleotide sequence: TGTGCCAGCAGCACTAGACAGGGTACAGATACGCAGTATTTT.

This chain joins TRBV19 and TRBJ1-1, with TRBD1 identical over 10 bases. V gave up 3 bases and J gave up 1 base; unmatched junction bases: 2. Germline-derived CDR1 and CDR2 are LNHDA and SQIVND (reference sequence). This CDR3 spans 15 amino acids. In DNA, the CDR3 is TGTGCCAGTAGTATGACAGGGGGCGCGAACACTGAAGCTTTCTTT. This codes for CASSMTGGANTEAFF.

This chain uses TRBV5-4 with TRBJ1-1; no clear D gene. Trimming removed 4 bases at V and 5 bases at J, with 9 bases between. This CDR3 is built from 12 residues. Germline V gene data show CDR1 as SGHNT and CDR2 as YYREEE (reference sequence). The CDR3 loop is CASSQRGTEAFF. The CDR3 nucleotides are TGTGCCAGCAGCCAGCGGGGTACTGAAGCTTTCTTT.

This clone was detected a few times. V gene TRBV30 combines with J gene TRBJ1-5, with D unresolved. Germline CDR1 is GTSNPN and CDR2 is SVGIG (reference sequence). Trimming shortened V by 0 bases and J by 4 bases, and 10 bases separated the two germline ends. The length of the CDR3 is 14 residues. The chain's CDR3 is CAWSVGRGNQPQHF. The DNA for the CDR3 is TGTGCCTGGAGTGTAGGACGGGGAAATCAGCCCCAGCATTTT. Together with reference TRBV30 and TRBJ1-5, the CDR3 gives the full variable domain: SQTIHQWPATLVQPVGSPLSLECTVEGTSNPNLYWYRQAAGRGLQLLFYSVGIGQISSEVPQNLSASRPQDRQFILSSKKLLLSDSGFYLCAWSVGRGNQPQHFGDGTRLSIL.

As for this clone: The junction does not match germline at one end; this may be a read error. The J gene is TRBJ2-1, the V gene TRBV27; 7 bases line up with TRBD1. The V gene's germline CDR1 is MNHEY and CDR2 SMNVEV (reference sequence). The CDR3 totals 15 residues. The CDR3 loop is CASSSRDSSFNEQFF. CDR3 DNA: TGTGCCAGCAGTTCCCGGGACAGTTCCTTCAATGAGCAGTTCTTC.

CDR3 coding DNA: TGTGCCAGCAGTTTAACAGGAGACTACGAGCAGTACTTC. Translating gives CASSLTGDYEQYF. This chain uses TRBV27 with TRBJ2-7; D is possibly TRBD1 (5 bases). The CDR3 length is 13 residues. Trimming took 2 bases from V and 3 from J, leaving 8 bases between them. Germline CDR1 reads MNHEY; CDR2 reads SMNVEV (reference sequence).

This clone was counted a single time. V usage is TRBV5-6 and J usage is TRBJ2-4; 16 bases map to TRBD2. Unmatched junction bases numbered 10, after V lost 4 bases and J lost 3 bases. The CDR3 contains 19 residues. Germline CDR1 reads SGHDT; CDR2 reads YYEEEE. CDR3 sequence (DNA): TGTGCCAGCAGCCCCGGGACTAGCGGGAGGGAGGAGGGCAAAAACATTCAGTACTTC. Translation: CASSPGTSGREEGKNIQYF.

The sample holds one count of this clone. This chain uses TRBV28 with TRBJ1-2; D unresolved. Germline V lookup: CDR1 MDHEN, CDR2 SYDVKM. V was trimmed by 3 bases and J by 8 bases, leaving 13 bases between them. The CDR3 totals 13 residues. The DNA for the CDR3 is TGTGCCAGCAGTTTCGGTGGTGGAGGAGGCTACACCTTC. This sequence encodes CASSFGGGGGYTF.

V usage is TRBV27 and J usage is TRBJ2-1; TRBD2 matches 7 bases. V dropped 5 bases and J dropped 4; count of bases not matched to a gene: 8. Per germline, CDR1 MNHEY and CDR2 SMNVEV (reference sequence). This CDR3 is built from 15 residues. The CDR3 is CASSPGLEGYNEQFF. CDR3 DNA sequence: TGTGCCAGCAGTCCAGGACTAGAGGGTTACAATGAGCAGTTCTTC.

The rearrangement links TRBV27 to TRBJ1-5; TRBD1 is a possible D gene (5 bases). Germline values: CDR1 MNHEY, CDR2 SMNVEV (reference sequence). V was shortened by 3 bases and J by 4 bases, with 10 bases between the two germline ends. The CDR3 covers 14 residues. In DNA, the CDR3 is TGTGCCAGCAGTTTGTGGGGGACTAATCAGCCCCAGCATTTT. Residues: CASSLWGTNQPQHF.

This chain's CDR3 is CASKATGGIGNTEAFF. In nucleotides, the CDR3 is TGTGCCAGTAAGGCCACAGGGGGAATTGGGAACACTGAAGCTTTCTTT. The chain couples TRBV19 to TRBJ1-1, with 8 bases that match TRBD1. Germline V CDR1 and CDR2: LNHDA, SQIVND (reference sequence). The V gene end was trimmed by 7 bases and the J gene end by 1 base; junction bases not matched to a gene: 11. The CDR3 consists of 16 residues.

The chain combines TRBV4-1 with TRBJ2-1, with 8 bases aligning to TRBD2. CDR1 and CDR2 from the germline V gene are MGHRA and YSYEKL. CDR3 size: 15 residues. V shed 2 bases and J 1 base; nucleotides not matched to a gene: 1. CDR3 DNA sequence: TGCGCCAGCAGCCAAACGGGAGGGTCCTACAATGAGCAGTTCTTC. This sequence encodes CASSQTGGSYNEQFF.

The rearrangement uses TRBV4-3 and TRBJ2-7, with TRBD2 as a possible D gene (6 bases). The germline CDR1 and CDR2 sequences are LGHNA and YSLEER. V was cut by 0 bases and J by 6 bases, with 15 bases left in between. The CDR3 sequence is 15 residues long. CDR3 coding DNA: TGCGCCAGCAGCCAAGATGCGGGGACTTTATTCGAGCAGTACTTC. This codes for CASSQDAGTLFEQYF.

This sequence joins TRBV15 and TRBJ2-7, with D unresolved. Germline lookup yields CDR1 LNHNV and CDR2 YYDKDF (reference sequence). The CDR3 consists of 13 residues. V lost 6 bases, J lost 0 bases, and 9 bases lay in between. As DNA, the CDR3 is TGTGCCACCAGTACGGTCGTCTCCTACGAGCAGTACTTC. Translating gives CATSTVVSYEQYF.